These 6 T cell receptor beta chains came from one sample sequenced in a study of T cell repertoires in cytomegalovirus infection. Their antigens are not known. TCRdb re-derived calls from the reads in MiXCR, one entry per CDR3 protein. The repertoire holds approximately 500,000 distinct CDR3 sequences, with 25% to 35% as singletons. The source was cultured PBMCs, collected from culture after CMV antigen stimulation. These receptors all come from a human donor in good health (CMV status not recorded). Some clones in this sample may be carry-over from other donors' samples.

As concerns this clonotype: Possible read error: a much larger clone is one base away. The V gene is TRBV7-8, the J gene TRBJ1-1; tentative D call: TRBD1 (5 bases). CDR1 is SGHVS and CDR2 is FQNEAQ in the germline V gene. This CDR3 is 15 amino acids long. With 1 base removed from V and 2 bases from J, the gap between germline ends came to 11 bases. The CDR3 nucleotides are TGTGCCAGCAGCTTAGAAACGGGGGTAAACACTGAAGCTTTCTTT. Protein product: CASSLETGVNTEAFF.

This clonotype was seen a handful of times. This rearrangement joins TRBV20-1 to TRBJ2-3; D is ambiguous. With 1 base removed from V and 1 base from J, the gap between germline ends came to 6 bases. The CDR3 spans 13 residues. The germline V gene encodes CDR1 DFQATT and CDR2 SNEGSKA (reference sequence). The CDR3 sequence is CSARVDGTDTQYF. CDR3 sequence (DNA): TGCAGTGCTAGAGTCGACGGCACAGATACGCAGTATTTT.

In its sample, this clonotype was seen a few times. CDR3 bases: TGTGCCAGCAAGTTCCGGACAGGAGCTCAGCCCCAGCATTTT. Residues: CASKFRTGAQPQHF. V usage is TRBV28 and J usage is TRBJ1-5; 7 bases are shared with TRBD1. The CDR3 is made up of 14 amino acids. Per the germline V gene, CDR1 is MDHEN and CDR2 is SYDVKM. V lost 7 bases, J lost 6 bases, and 9 bases stayed unmatched. Filled out from reference TRBV28 and TRBJ1-5, the complete variable domain reads DVKVTQSSRYLVKRTGEKVFLECVQDMDHENMFWYRQDPGLGLRLIYFSYDVKMKEKGDIPEGYSVSREKKERFSLILESASTNQTSMYLCASKFRTGAQPQHFGDGTRLSIL.

This clonotype was recorded a few times. V is TRBV6-1 and J is TRBJ1-5; 7 bases fit TRBD1. V dropped 8 bases and J dropped 9; count of bases not matched to a gene: 16. Per the germline V gene, CDR1 is MNHNS and CDR2 is SASEGT. The CDR3 covers 15 residues. The CDR3 DNA reads as TGTGCCAGCCAACTTACCCGGACAGGCTCGAGGCCCCAGCATTTT. Protein: CASQLTRTGSRPQHF.

The chain carries TRBV10-3 and TRBJ2-1; 13 bases map to TRBD2. This CDR3 is built from 16 residues. Trimming removed 5 bases from V and 7 bases from J; junction bases left unmatched: 8. Germline V gene sequence: CDR1 ENHRY, CDR2 SYGVKD. Here the CDR3 DNA reads TGTGCCATCAGTCCCTCGACTAGCGGGAGGAGTAATGAGCAGTTCTTC. This gives the protein CAISPSTSGRSNEQFF.

The rearrangement links TRBV6-1 to TRBJ2-2; 11 bases line up with TRBD2. CDR1 MNHNS and CDR2 SASEGT come from the germline V gene. The CDR3 extends over 17 amino acids. V was pared by 4 bases and J by 7 bases, with 11 bases of the junction left unmatched. Here the CDR3 reads CASSARLAGRSGGELFF. The CDR3 DNA reads TGTGCCAGCAGTGCCAGACTAGCGGGAAGATCCGGCGGGGAGCTGTTTTTT.